A selection of T cell receptor beta chains follows, all from one sample in a study of T-cell reconstitution after alpha-beta-depleted transplantation in children. MiXCR was run by TCRdb on the PCR reads, yielding one entry per CDR3 protein. The sample shows more than 550,000 distinct CDR3 sequences, roughly a tenth of them seen only once. Sequencing used PBMCs from the stem cell graft donor, obtained from the stem cell graft. The receptor set was obtained from a human donor who donated a stem cell graft to a child with acute myeloid leukemia. Both conserved end residues are part of each CDR3. The D gene is left open where the match is weak. Clone size is shown for a subset of rows, as once, few, many or a class of expanded clone.

V gene	D gene	clone size	J gene	CDR3 DNA	CDR3 protein
TRBV20-1	.	.	TRBJ1-1	TGCAGTGGCCGAGTTGACACTGAAGCTTTCTTT	CSGRVDTEAFF
TRBV12-3/TRBV12-4	TRBD1	few	TRBJ1-5	TGTGCCAGCAGTCCGGCGACAGGGAGTTTTGGTAGGCCCCAGCATTTT	CASSPATGSFGRPQHF
TRBV4-2	.	few	TRBJ1-5	TGTGCCAGCAGCCAAGAATTAAGATCCGACCAGCCCCAGCATTTT	CASSQELRSDQPQHF
TRBV5-1	.	many	TRBJ2-1	TGCGCCAGCAGCTTGAGCCATAGCAATGAGCAGTTCTTC	CASSLSHSNEQFF
TRBV29-1	TRBD2	.	TRBJ2-1	TGCAGCGTTGAAGGCGGGGCGGGAGGGCCTACCAATGAGCAGTTCTTC	CSVEGGAGGPTNEQFF
TRBV20-1	TRBD2	.	TRBJ2-3	TGCAGTGCCCACCCTAGCGGGAGGGTTTACACAGATACGCAGTATTTT	CSAHPSGRVYTDTQYF
TRBV5-5	TRBD1	.	TRBJ2-7	TGTGCCAGCAGCTTGGATTCGACAGGGAACCCCTACGAGCAGTACTTC	CASSLDSTGNPYEQYF
TRBV4-3	.	many	TRBJ2-3	TGCGCCAGCAGCCAAGATTGGGGTACGCAGTATTTT	CASSQDWGTQYF
TRBV12-3/TRBV12-4	.	few	TRBJ1-1	TGTGCCAGCAGTTTGTCGGGGACCCTCGGAGCTTTCTTT	CASSLSGTLGAFF
TRBV28	.	few	TRBJ1-1	TGTGCCAGCGGGGGGCAGAACACTGAAGCTTTCTTT	CASGGQNTEAFF
TRBV4-2	.	.	TRBJ1-2	TGTGCCAGCAGCCTTGGAGGACAGTCACTCCTTAACTATGGCTACACCTTC	CASSLGGQSLLNYGYTF
TRBV5-1	TRBD1	few	TRBJ1-4	TGCGCCAGCAGCATGGGGACAGGGGGCGAAAAACTGTTTTTT	CASSMGTGGEKLFF
TRBV7-2	.	.	TRBJ2-7	TGTGCCAGCAAAACTTATACAGGGAAAGTCCACGAGCAGTACTTC	CASKTYTGKVHEQYF
TRBV20-1	TRBD1	few	TRBJ2-5	TGCAGTGCTCGGGACAGGTACCAAGAGACCCAGTACTTC	CSARDRYQETQYF
TRBV30	TRBD2	few	TRBJ2-2	TGTGCCTGGAAGAGAGAAGCGGGAACCGGGGAGCTGTTTTTT	CAWKREAGTGELFF
TRBV20-1	TRBD2	few	TRBJ2-1	TGCAGTGCGACCCCCCTAGCGGCAACCTACAATGAGCAGTTCTTC	CSATPLAATYNEQFF
TRBV29-1	.	many	TRBJ2-1	TGCAGCGTTGTAGGCAATGAGCAGTTCTTC	CSVVGNEQFF
TRBV5-1	.	.	TRBJ2-7	TGCGCCAGCAGCTTGGTTGTGGGAAGCCCATCCGAGCAGTACTTC	CASSLVVGSPSEQYF
TRBV12-3/TRBV12-4	TRBD2	many	TRBJ2-7	TGTGCCAGCAGTCGGACCCGGGAGGTGCAGTACTTC	CASSRTREVQYF
TRBV29-1	.	few	TRBJ2-1	TGCAGCGTTAATCCTGGGTCCGATGAGCAGTTCTTC	CSVNPGSDEQFF
TRBV27	TRBD2	.	TRBJ2-5	TGTGCCAGCAGCCCGACTAGCGTCCTGGGGGGGACCCAGTACTTC	CASSPTSVLGGTQYF
TRBV7-3	.	.	TRBJ2-2	TGTGCCAGCAGCTTATGGGCTAGCCCAGATCCTGGGAGAAACACCGGGGAGCTGTTTTTT	CASSLWASPDPGRNTGELFF
TRBV7-8	TRBD1	few	TRBJ2-7	TGTGCCAGCAGCGACCCCCCTACAGGGGCACCCTTCTACGAGCAGTACTTC	CASSDPPTGAPFYEQYF
TRBV10-3	.	many	TRBJ2-5	TGTGCCATCAGGTTGGGAGAGACCCAGTACTTC	CAIRLGETQYF
TRBV30	.	.	TRBJ2-3	TGTGCCTGGTCATCCGTTGGTACGCAGTATTTT	CAWSSVGTQYF
TRBV20-1	TRBD2	few	TRBJ2-3	TGCAGTGCTCGGACTAGAAGAGGGTCCACAGATACGCAGTATTTT	CSARTRRGSTDTQYF
TRBV29-1	TRBD2	many	TRBJ2-1	TGCAGCCCCCTGGGGGAGGGGAATGAGCAGTTCTTC	CSPLGEGNEQFF
TRBV12-3/TRBV12-4	.	.	TRBJ1-1	TGTGCCAGCAGTTTTTCGTCGGGAGTGAACACTGAAGCTTTCTTT	CASSFSSGVNTEAFF
TRBV20-1	.	.	TRBJ2-1	TGCAGTGCTAGGGGGGACCAACCCTACAATGAGCAGTTCTTC	CSARGDQPYNEQFF
TRBV20-1	TRBD1	.	TRBJ1-5	TGCAGTGCTAGAACAGGGGTGGGACAGCCCCAGCATTTT	CSARTGVGQPQHF
TRBV11-2	.	.	TRBJ2-7	TGTGCCAGCAGCTTAGCTCGGCGACCGTACGAGCAGTACTTC	CASSLARRPYEQYF
TRBV20-1	.	few	TRBJ2-3	TGCAGTGCGGCCGGAGAGAAGGTGACAGATACGCAGTATTTT	CSAAGEKVTDTQYF
TRBV27	.	few	TRBJ1-1	TGTGCCAGCAGATATAACACTGAAGCTTTCTTT	CASRYNTEAFF
TRBV6-2/TRBV6-3	TRBD1	.	TRBJ1-5	TGTGCCAGCAGTGACCCGGGACAGGGGTACGATCAGCCCCAGCATTTT	CASSDPGQGYDQPQHF
TRBV6-1	TRBD1	many	TRBJ2-4	TGTGCCAGCAGCCCAACCGGGACAGCTAAAAACATTCAGTACTTC	CASSPTGTAKNIQYF
TRBV29-1	TRBD2	few	TRBJ2-1	TGCAGCGTAGTAACTAGCGCCCGTGAGCAGTTCTTC	CSVVTSAREQFF
TRBV2	.	.	TRBJ1-4	TGTGCCAGCAGTTTCTGGGAAAAATTGTTTTTT	CASSFWEKLFF
TRBV12-3/TRBV12-4	TRBD2	.	TRBJ2-2	TGTGCCAGCAGTTTAGGGACGGGAGGGCCGGCCGGGGAGCTGTTTTTT	CASSLGTGGPAGELFF
TRBV20-1	TRBD2	many	TRBJ2-1	TGCAGTGTCCCTAGCGGGAATCCCCTCTCCTACAATGAGCAGTTCTTC	CSVPSGNPLSYNEQFF
TRBV18	.	.	TRBJ2-5	TGTGCCAGCTCACCACAAAGGGGTGGAACCCAAGAGACCCAGTACTTC	CASSPQRGGTQETQYF
TRBV5-1	.	many	TRBJ1-2	TGCGCCAGCAGCTTATGGCGGGCCTATGGCTACACCTTC	CASSLWRAYGYTF
TRBV7-8	.	many	TRBJ2-3	TGTGCCAGCAGCCAACTAGATACGCAGTATTTT	CASSQLDTQYF
TRBV7-3	TRBD2	few	TRBJ2-7	TGTGCCAGCAGCCCACTAGCGGGCCTCTACGAGCAGTACTTC	CASSPLAGLYEQYF
TRBV7-9	.	many	TRBJ2-5	TGTGCCAGCAGCGTTCAGGACTTCACAGAGACCCAGTACTTC	CASSVQDFTETQYF
TRBV7-2	.	.	TRBJ2-4	TGTGCCAGCAGCTTATCAGGGGAAGGAAACATTCAGTACTTC	CASSLSGEGNIQYF
TRBV5-1	TRBD2	many	TRBJ2-7	TGCGCCAGCAGCTTGAATGGAGCGGGATTACCCTACGAGCAGTACTTC	CASSLNGAGLPYEQYF
TRBV10-3	TRBD1	many	TRBJ2-5	TGTGCCACCACGGGACAGGGGGAACAAGAGACCCAGTACTTC	CATTGQGEQETQYF
TRBV29-1	.	.	TRBJ1-2	TGCAGCACCTCCCTGGACAGCATGGGAGCCAACTATGGCTACACCTTC	CSTSLDSMGANYGYTF
TRBV12-3/TRBV12-4	.	many	TRBJ2-3	TGTGCCAGCAGCCAAATTGAGGGTCATACGCAGTATTTT	CASSQIEGHTQYF